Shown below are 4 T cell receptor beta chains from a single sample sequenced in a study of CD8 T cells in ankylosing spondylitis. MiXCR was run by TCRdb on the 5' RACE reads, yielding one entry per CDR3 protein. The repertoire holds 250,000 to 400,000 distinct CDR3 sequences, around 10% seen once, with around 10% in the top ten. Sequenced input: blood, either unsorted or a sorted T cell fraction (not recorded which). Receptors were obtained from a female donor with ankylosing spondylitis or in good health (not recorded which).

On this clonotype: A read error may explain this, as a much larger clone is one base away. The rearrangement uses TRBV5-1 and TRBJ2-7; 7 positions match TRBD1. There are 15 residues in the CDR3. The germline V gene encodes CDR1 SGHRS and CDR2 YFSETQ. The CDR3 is CASSLSPGTAYGQYF. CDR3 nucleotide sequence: TGCGCCAGCAGCTTGAGCCCCGGGACAGCCTACGGGCAGTACTTC.

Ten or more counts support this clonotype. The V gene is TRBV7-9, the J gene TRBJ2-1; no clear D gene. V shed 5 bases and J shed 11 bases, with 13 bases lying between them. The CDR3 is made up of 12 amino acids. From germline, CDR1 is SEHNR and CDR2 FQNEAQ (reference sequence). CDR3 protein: CASSPPGWKQFF. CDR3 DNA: TGTGCCAGCAGCCCTCCCGGATGGAAGCAGTTCTTC.

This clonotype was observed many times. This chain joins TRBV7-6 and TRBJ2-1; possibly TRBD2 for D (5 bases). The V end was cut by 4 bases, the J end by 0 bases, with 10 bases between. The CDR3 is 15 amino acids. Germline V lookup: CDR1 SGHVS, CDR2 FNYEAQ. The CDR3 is CASSSTSSSYNEQFF. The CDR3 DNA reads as TGTGCCAGCAGCTCCACTAGTAGCTCCTACAATGAGCAGTTCTTC. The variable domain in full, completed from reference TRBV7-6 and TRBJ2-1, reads GAGVSQSPRYKVTKRGQDVALRCDPISGHVSLYWYRQALGQGPEFLTYFNYEAQQDKSGLPNDRFSAERPEGSISTLTIQRTEQRDSAMYRCASSSTSSSYNEQFFGPGTRLTVL.

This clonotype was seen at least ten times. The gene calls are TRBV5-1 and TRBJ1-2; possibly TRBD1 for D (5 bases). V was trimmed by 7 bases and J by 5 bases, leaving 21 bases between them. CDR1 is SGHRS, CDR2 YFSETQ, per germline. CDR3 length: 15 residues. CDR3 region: CASSQMTDPGYGYTF. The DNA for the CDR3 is TGCGCCAGCTCCCAGATGACAGACCCAGGGTATGGCTACACCTTC. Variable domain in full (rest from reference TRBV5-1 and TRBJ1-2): KAGVTQTPRYLIKTRGQQVTLSCSPISGHRSVSWYQQTPGQGLQFLFEYFSETQRNKGNFPGRFSGRQFSNSRSEMNVSTLELGDSALYLCASSQMTDPGYGYTFGSGTRLTVV.